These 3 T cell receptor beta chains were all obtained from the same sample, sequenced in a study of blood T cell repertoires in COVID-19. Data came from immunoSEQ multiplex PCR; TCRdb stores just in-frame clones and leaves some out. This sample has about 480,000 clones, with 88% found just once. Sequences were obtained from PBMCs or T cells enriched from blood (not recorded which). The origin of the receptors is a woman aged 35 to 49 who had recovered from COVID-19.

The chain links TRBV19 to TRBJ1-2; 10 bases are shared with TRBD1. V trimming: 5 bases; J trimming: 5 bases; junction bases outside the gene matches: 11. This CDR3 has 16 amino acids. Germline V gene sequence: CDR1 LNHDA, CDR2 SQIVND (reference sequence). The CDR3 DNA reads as TGTGCCAGTAGTGCCGGGACAGGGGCCTCGAAGTATGGCTACACCTTC. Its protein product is CASSAGTGASKYGYTF. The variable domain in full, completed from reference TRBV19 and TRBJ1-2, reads DGGITQSPKYLFRKEGQNVTLSCEQNLNHDAMYWYRQDPGQGLRLIYYSQIVNDFQKGDIAEGYSVSREKKESFPLTVTSAQKNPTAFYLCASSAGTGASKYGYTFGSGTRLTVV.

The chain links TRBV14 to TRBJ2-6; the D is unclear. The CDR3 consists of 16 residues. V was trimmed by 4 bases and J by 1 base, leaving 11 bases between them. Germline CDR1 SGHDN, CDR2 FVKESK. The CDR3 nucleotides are TGTGCCAGCAGCCCCCGAGAGAGATCTGGGGCCAACGTCCTGACTTTC. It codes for CASSPRERSGANVLTF. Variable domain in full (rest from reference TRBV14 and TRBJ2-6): EAGVTQFPSHSVIEKGQTVTLRCDPISGHDNLYWYRRVMGKEIKFLLHFVKESKQDESGMPNNRFLAERTGGTYSTLKVQPAELEDSGVYFCASSPRERSGANVLTFGAGSRLTVL.

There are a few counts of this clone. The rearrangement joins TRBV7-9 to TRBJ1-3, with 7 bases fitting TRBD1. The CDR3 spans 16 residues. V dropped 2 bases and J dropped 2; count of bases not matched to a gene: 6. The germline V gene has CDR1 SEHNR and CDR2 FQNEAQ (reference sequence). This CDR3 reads CASSLPLDRAGNTIYF. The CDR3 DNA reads TGTGCCAGCAGCTTACCCCTTGACAGGGCTGGAAACACCATATATTTT.